The 6 T cell receptor beta chains presented below share a single source sample, sequenced in a study of response to subunit inactivated influenza vaccine. MiXCR, run by TCRdb on the RT-PCR reads, gives a single entry per CDR3 protein. Of hundreds of thousands of distinct CDR3 sequences listed, 16% are singletons. Sequenced here: CD4+ T cells sorted from PBMCs, sampled around 25 months after vaccination. These receptors originate from a man in his fifties or sixties who received an inactivated influenza vaccine.

The chain carries TRBV29-1 and TRBJ1-1; D is uncertain. CDR1 is SQVTM and CDR2 is ANQGSEA in the germline V gene. V was shortened by 4 bases and J by 0 bases, with 9 bases between the two germline ends. The CDR3 has 13 residues. CDR3 sequence (DNA): TGCAGCGTTGCCGTTTCCGTGAACACTGAAGCTTTCTTT. Amino acids: CSVAVSVNTEAFF. The full variable domain, rest sourced from reference TRBV29-1 and TRBJ1-1, is SAVISQKPSRDICQRGTSLTIQCQVDSQVTMMFWYRQQPGQSLTLIATANQGSEATYESGFVIDKFPISRPNLTFSTLTVSNMSPEDSSIYLCSVAVSVNTEAFFGQGTRLTVV.

The chain couples TRBV20-1 to TRBJ2-1, with D tentatively TRBD2 (5 bases). V shed 0 bases and J shed 0 bases, with 15 bases lying between them. The CDR3 spans 17 residues. Germline CDR1 and CDR2: DFQATT and SNEGSKA (reference sequence). Here the CDR3 reads CSARDPPKRSSYNEQFF. DNA of the CDR3: TGCAGTGCTAGAGATCCCCCCAAGCGGAGCTCCTACAATGAGCAGTTCTTC.

The chain employs TRBV20-1 and TRBJ2-5, with D maybe TRBD2 (7 bases). Germline V CDR1 and CDR2: DFQATT, SNEGSKA (reference sequence). This CDR3 is 16 amino acids long. Trimming took 6 bases from V and 5 from J, leaving 25 bases between them. The CDR3 sequence: CSAGDSGTPLSETQYF. The CDR3 DNA sequence: TGCAGTGCAGGAGACAGCGGGACACCCCTTTCTGAGACCCAGTACTTC.

This clonotype turned up a few times. CDR3 region: CATSETTWDTQYF. The CDR3 DNA reads TGTGCCACCAGTGAGACTACGTGGGATACGCAGTATTTT. The chain combines TRBV24-1 with TRBJ2-3, with a possible D match to TRBD2 (5 bases). From germline, CDR1 is KGHDR and CDR2 SFDVKD. This CDR3 has 13 residues. The V gene lost 4 bases and the J gene lost 6 bases, with 10 bases spanning the gap.

This clonotype was found a few times. V usage is TRBV20-1 and J usage is TRBJ2-5, with D hard to call. This CDR3 is 13 amino acids long. The germline gives CDR1 DFQATT, CDR2 SNEGSKA (reference sequence). Trimming pared 8 bases from V and 4 bases from J, leaving 17 bases between. CDR3 residues: CSTPGISRETQYF. CDR3 nucleotide sequence: TGCAGTACTCCGGGTATCTCAAGAGAGACCCAGTACTTC.

The V and J genes are TRBV25-1 and TRBJ2-1; 9 nucleotides match TRBD2. The CDR3 loop spans 16 amino acids. Trimming cost V 4 bases and J 7 bases; bases outside gene matches: 11. CDR1 is MGHDK and CDR2 is SYGVNS in the germline V gene. The CDR3 sequence: CASSVNSGSWSNEQFF. DNA of the CDR3: TGTGCCAGCAGTGTCAATAGCGGGAGCTGGAGTAATGAGCAGTTCTTC.